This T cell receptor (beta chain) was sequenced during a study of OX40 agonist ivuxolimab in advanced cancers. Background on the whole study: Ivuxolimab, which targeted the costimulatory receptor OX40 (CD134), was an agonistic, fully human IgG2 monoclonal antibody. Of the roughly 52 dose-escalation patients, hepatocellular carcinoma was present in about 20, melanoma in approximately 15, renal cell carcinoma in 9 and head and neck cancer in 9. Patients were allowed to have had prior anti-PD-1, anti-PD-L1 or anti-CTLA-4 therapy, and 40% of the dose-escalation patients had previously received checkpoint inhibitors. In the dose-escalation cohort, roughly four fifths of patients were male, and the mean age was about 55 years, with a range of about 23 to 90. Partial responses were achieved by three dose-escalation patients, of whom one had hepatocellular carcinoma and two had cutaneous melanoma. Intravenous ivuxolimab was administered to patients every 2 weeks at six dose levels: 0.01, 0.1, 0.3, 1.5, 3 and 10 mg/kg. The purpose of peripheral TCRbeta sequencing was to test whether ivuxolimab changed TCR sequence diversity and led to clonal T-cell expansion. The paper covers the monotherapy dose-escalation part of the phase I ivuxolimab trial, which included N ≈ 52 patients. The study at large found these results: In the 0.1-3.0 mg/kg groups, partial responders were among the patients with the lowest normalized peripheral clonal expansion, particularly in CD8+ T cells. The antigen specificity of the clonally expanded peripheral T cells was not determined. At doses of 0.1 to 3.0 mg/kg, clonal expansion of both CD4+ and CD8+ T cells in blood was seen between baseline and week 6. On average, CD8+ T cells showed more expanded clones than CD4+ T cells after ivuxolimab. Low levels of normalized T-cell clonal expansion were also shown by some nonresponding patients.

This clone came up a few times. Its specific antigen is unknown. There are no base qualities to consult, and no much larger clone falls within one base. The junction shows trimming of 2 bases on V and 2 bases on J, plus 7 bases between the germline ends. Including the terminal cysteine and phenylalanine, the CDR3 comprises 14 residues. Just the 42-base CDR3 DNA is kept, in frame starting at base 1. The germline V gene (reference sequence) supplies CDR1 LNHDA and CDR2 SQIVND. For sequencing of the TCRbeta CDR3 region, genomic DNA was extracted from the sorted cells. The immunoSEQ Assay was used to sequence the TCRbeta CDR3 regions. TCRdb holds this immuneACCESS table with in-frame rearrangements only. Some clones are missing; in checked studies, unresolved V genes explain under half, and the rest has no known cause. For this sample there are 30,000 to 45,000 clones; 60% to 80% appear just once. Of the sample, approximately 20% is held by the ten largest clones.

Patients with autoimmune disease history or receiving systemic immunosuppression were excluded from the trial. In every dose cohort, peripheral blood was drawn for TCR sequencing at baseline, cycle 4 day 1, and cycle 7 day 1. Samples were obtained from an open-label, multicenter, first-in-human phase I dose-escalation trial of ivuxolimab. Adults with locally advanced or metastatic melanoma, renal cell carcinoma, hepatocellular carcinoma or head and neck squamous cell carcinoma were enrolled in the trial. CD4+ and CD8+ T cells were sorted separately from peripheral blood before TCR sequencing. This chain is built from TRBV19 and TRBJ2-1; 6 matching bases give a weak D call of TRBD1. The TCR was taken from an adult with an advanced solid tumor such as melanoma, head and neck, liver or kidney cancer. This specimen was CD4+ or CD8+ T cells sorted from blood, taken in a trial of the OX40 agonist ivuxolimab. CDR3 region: CASSITGTYNEQFF. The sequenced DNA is TGTGCCAGTAGTATAACAGGGACCTACAATGAGCAGTTCTTC.